The sequence of this TCR beta chain was determined in a study of OX40 agonist ivuxolimab in advanced cancers. Study background: Ivuxolimab, an agonistic anti-OX40 (CD134) antibody, was given to patients.

Assay used: immunoSEQ multiplex PCR; TCRdb lists only in-frame clones, some missing. The sample lists tens of thousands of clones, 85% to 90% occurring once. Notes on this clone: Its cognate antigen is unknown.

Germline-derived CDR1 and CDR2 are SGHRS and YFSETQ. The CDR3 length is 15 residues. V was pared by 0 bases and J by 0 bases, with 7 bases between. Whole-study results and caveats: Researchers report that CD8+ T cells had, on average, more expanded clones than CD4+.

The sample here was CD4+ or CD8+ T cells sorted from blood, taken in a trial of the OX40 agonist ivuxolimab. This clonotype was sampled from an adult with an advanced solid tumor such as melanoma, head and neck, liver or kidney cancer. This chain uses TRBV5-1 with TRBJ2-1; D is tentatively TRBD1 or TRBD2 (5 bases each). CDR3 DNA: TGCGCCAGCAGCTTGGGGGGGAGCTCCTACAATGAGCAGTTCTTC. It translates to CASSLGGSSYNEQFF.